Given below is one T cell receptor beta chain in context. This specimen comes from a study of blood T cell repertoires in COVID-19. Assay: immunoSEQ multiplex PCR; the TCRdb copy retains only in-frame clones and omits some. Here the sample spans around 150,000 clones, 80% being singletons. This CDR3 comprises 14 residues. The ends lost 4 bases at V and 3 bases at J; junction bases unmatched: 1. Germline loops: CDR1 SGHVS, CDR2 FQNEAQ. The study assigned cohorts using participant-reported clinical history. Symptom resolution, clearance, or two negative PCRs marked the recovered donors of Cohort 3. The sequenced sample consisted of PBMCs or T cells enriched from blood (not recorded which). V is TRBV7-8 and J is TRBJ2-7, with 12 bases matching TRBD1. This TCR came from a woman aged 60 to 75 who had recovered from COVID-19. Here the CDR3 DNA reads TGTGCCAGCAGCTGGGACAGGGGGCTCTACGAGCAGTACTTC. Amino acid sequence: CASSWDRGLYEQYF. The full variable domain, with the rest looked up from reference TRBV7-8 and TRBJ2-7, is GAGVSQSPRYKVAKRGQDVALRCDPISGHVSLFWYQQALGQGPEFLTYFQNEAQLDKSGLPSDRFFAERPEGSVSTLKIQRTQQEDSAVYLCASSWDRGLYEQYFGPGTRLTVT.